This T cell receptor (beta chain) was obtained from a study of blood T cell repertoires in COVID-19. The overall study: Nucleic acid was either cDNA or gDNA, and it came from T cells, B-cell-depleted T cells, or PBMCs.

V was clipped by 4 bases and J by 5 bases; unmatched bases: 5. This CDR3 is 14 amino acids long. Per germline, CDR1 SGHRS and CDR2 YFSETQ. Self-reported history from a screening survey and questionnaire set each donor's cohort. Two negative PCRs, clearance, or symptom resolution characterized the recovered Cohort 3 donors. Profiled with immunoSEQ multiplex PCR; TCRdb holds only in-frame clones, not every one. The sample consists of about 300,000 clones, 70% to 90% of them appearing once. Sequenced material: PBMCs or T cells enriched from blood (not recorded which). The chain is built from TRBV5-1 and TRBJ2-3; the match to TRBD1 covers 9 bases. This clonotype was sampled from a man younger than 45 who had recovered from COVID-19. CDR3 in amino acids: CASSTYRGQDTQYF. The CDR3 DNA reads TGCGCCAGCAGCACCTACAGGGGGCAAGATACGCAGTATTTT.